This T cell receptor (beta chain) was profiled in a study of memory CD4+ T cells and cytomegalovirus serostatus. Turning to the study itself: Donors were healthy Belgian adults, fewer than ten CMV seropositive and some 24 seronegative.

This clone has a single count. One end of the junction does not line up with germline, which may come from a read error. Single viable CD3+CD4+CD8-CD45RO+ cells were sorted as the memory CD4+ T cells. The CDR3 spans 12 residues. CDR1 SNHLY and CDR2 FYNNEI come from the germline V gene. Sequenced by immunoSEQ multiplex PCR; TCRdb stores in-frame clones only, minus some. The sample includes around 63,000 clones, around 80% of them seen just once. The TCR originated in an adult in good health and CMV-seronegative. Some clones in this sample may be carry-over from other donors' samples. Sequenced sample: memory CD4+ T cells from blood. The gene calls are TRBV2 and TRBJ2-3, with D uncertain. CDR3 sequence (DNA): TGTGCCAGCAGGGAAGGGTCAGATACGCAGTATTTT. This gives the protein CASREGSDTQYF.